This T cell receptor (beta chain) was captured by sequencing in a study of T cell clusters in autoimmune cytopenias. Overall study: A median age of around 63 years and mean of approximately 50 years characterized healthy donor controls. General study findings and limits: No cluster-lack signature appeared between secondary cytopenia and chronic lymphocytic leukemia patients, apparently due to lymphoma masking. TRB repertoire shifts in secondary cytopenia and chronic lymphocytic leukemia mostly reflected lymphoma, not autoimmunity.

Multiplex touch-down PCR amplified TRB using TRB-A and TRB-B pools in one tube. Each CDR3 protein gets one entry in TCRdb, which reprocessed the multiplex PCR reads and gives no DNA. The sample table sets out some 11,000 distinct CDR3 sequences. The CDR3 extends over 15 amino acids. Germline lookup yields CDR1 SGHKS and CDR2 YYEKEE (reference sequence). Worth noting for this clonotype: Its antigen remains unidentified.

TRB amplification used 250 ng of peripheral blood genomic DNA. These sequences were also reported in another study, on T cell repertoires in aging, cancer and after chemotherapy. Per that study: In healthy donors, age-related TCR diversity loss mainly reflected lost richness.

Material: peripheral blood. V and J are TRBV5-5 and TRBJ2-1. The sequence was collected from a human donor in good health. The CDR3 protein is CASSLDRISYNEQFF. Combining the CDR3 with reference TRBV5-5 and TRBJ2-1 gives the whole variable domain DAGVTQSPTHLIKTRGQQVTLRCSPISGHKSVSWYQQVLGQGPQFIFQYYEKEERGRGNFPDRFSARQFPNYSSELNVNALLLGDSALYLCASSLDRISYNEQFFGPGTRLTVL.